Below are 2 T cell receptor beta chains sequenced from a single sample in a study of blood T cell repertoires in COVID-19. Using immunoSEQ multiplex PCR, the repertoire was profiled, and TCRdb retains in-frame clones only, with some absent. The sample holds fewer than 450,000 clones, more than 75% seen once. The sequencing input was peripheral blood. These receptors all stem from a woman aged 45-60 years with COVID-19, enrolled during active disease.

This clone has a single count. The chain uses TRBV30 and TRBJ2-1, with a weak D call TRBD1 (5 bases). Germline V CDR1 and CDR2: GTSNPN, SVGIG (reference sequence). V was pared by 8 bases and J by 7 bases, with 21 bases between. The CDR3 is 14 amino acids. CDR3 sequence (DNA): TGTGCCCAAAGGGGCCCCCTGATGGGGAATGAGCAGTTCTTC. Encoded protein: CAQRGPLMGNEQFF. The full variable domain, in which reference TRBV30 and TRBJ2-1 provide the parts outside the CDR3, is SQTIHQWPATLVQPVGSPLSLECTVEGTSNPNLYWYRQAAGRGLQLLFYSVGIGQISSEVPQNLSASRPQDRQFILSSKKLLLSDSGFYLCAQRGPLMGNEQFFGPGTRLTVL.

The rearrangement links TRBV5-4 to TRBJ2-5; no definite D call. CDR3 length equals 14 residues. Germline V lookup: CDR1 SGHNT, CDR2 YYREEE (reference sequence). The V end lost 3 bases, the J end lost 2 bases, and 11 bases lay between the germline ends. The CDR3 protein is CASSSPGSQETQYF. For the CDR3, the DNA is TGTGCCAGCAGCTCCCCAGGATCACAAGAGACCCAGTACTTC.